These 21 T cell receptor beta chains came from one sample sequenced in a study of cytomegalovirus exposure and HLA in healthy donors. The primer mix had 60 Vbeta and 13 Jbeta primers. Clones were sequenced by immunoSEQ multiplex PCR, and TCRdb holds only the in-frame ones, with some missing. The data hold approximately 120,000 clones, with around 78% observed a single time. The sequenced material came from PBMCs. These receptors all come from a man between 18 and 35 years old in good health and CMV-seropositive.

This chain links TRBV11-2 with TRBJ1-5; 9 nucleotides line up with TRBD1. The CDR3 sequence is 14 residues long. Germline CDR1 reads SGHAT; CDR2 reads FQNNGV. The J segment lost 7 bases and the V segment lost 5 bases, leaving 6 bases of the junction unmatched. This CDR3 is CASSPTGGGQPQHF. The CDR3 DNA is TGTGCCAGCAGCCCAACAGGGGGCGGGCAGCCCCAGCATTTT.

Only a few counts were recorded for this clone. V gene TRBV29-1 combines with J gene TRBJ1-1, with a weak D call TRBD1 (5 bases). V was pared by 5 bases and J by 4 bases, with 11 bases between. Germline V gene data show CDR1 as SQVTM and CDR2 as ANQGSEA. CDR3 length equals 12 residues. DNA of the CDR3: TGCAGCGTTTCGGGGGAGGGCACTGAAGCTTTCTTT. Amino acids: CSVSGEGTEAFF.

This sequence joins TRBV7-7 and TRBJ1-1, with D perhaps TRBD1 (5 bases). The length of the CDR3 is 13 residues. The V gene lost 2 bases and the J gene lost 4 bases, with 8 bases spanning the gap. CDR1 and CDR2 (germline): SSHAT, FNYEAQ (reference sequence). The CDR3 nucleotides are TGTGCCAGCAGCTTAAGGGGAGGCACTGAAGCTTTCTTT. Its translation is CASSLRGGTEAFF.

V gene TRBV28 combines with J gene TRBJ1-2; perhaps TRBD1 as D (6 bases). V was pared by 6 bases and J by 1 base, with 15 bases between. The V gene's germline CDR1 is MDHEN and CDR2 SYDVKM. The CDR3 loop spans 15 amino acids. The CDR3 bases are TGTGCCAGCAGAATAAACAGGGAAGTTAACTATGGCTACACCTTC. Translating gives CASRINREVNYGYTF.

The V call is TRBV6-5, the J call TRBJ1-2; 7 nucleotides line up with TRBD1. Germline CDR1 is MNHEY and CDR2 is SVGAGI. With 5 bases clipped from V and 7 bases from J, the junction kept 10 bases outside the gene matches. The CDR3 runs to 14 residues. The CDR3, as DNA: TGTGCCAGCAGTAACCTCGACAGGGCCGGTGGCTACACCTTC. Translated, it gives CASSNLDRAGGYTF.

V usage is TRBV18 and J usage is TRBJ2-5; D possibly corresponds to TRBD1 (6 bases). The CDR3 is 14 amino acids. V gave up 3 bases and J gave up 3 bases, with 11 bases separating them. Germline V gene data show CDR1 as KGHSH and CDR2 as LQKENI. Here the CDR3 DNA reads TGTGCCAGCTCACCTAGAACAGGGAAAGAGACCCAGTACTTC. Translating it yields CASSPRTGKETQYF.

V usage is TRBV6-1 and J usage is TRBJ2-5; 12 nucleotides align to TRBD2. In germline, CDR1 is MNHNS, CDR2 SASEGT. V lost 8 bases to trimming and J lost 5 bases; unmatched junction nucleotides: 6. This CDR3 spans 14 amino acids. The CDR3 sequence is CASVSSGGAETQYF. In DNA form, the CDR3 reads TGTGCCAGCGTCTCTAGCGGGGGGGCCGAGACCCAGTACTTC.

V gene TRBV4-1 combines with J gene TRBJ1-4, with D perhaps TRBD1 (6 bases). V lost 5 bases to trimming and J lost 3 bases, with 19 bases between them. The CDR3 runs 17 residues. Germline V CDR1 and CDR2: MGHRA, YSYEKL. The CDR3 nucleotides are TGCGCCAGCAGCTTACGAGGGGGGGAGGAGGCTAATGAAAAACTGTTTTTT. Translation: CASSLRGGEEANEKLFF.

A few counts support this clone. The genes are TRBV6-6 and TRBJ1-3; 8 positions match TRBD1. Germline trimming cut 7 bases from V and 7 bases from J; bases unmatched to any gene: 9. Germline V gives CDR1 MNHNY, CDR2 SVGAGI (reference sequence). The CDR3 spans 14 residues. For the CDR3, the DNA is TGTGCCAGCACCAACACCCGACAGGGGAACACCATATATTTT. Amino acids: CASTNTRQGNTIYF.

The genes are TRBV19 and TRBJ2-1, with TRBD1 matching over 10 bases. CDR1 and CDR2 from the germline V gene are LNHDA and SQIVND (reference sequence). V lost 7 bases to trimming and J lost 6 bases; unmatched junction nucleotides: 6. The CDR3 length is 14 residues. CDR3 sequence: CASIRQGAPNEQFF. The CDR3 DNA reads as TGTGCCAGTATCCGACAGGGGGCGCCCAATGAGCAGTTCTTC.

Here the CDR3 reads CASWSDYTDTQYF. CDR3 sequence (DNA): TGTGCCAGTTGGTCAGACTACACAGATACGCAGTATTTT. The V gene is TRBV19, the J gene TRBJ2-3, with D perhaps matching TRBD2 (5 bases). This CDR3 has 13 residues. Germline CDR1 LNHDA, CDR2 SQIVND (reference sequence). V lost 8 bases and J 2 bases, leaving 11 bases between the germline ends.

This clone was recorded only once. Other DNA sequences in the sample encode the same CDR3. V usage is TRBV4-1 and J usage is TRBJ1-2; 9 bases align to TRBD1. CDR3 length: 18 amino acids. V gave up 1 base and J gave up 2 bases; unmatched junction bases: 11. CDR1 and CDR2 (germline): MGHRA, YSYEKL. The CDR3 region has the DNA TGCGCCAGCAGCCAAGCCCCCGGACGGGACAGGGTGAACTATGGCTACACCTTC. Its translation: CASSQAPGRDRVNYGYTF.

Worth noting for this clone: Other DNA sequences in the same sample also yield this CDR3. The chain joins TRBV6-5 to TRBJ1-2; possibly TRBD1 for D (5 bases). The CDR3 covers 15 residues. The germline V gene has CDR1 MNHEY and CDR2 SVGAGI. V was clipped by 6 bases and J by 0 bases, with 14 bases between them. This chain's CDR3 is CASSPRRDSNYGYTF. CDR3 bases: TGTGCCAGCAGCCCCCGGAGGGACTCTAACTATGGCTACACCTTC.

The rearrangement joins TRBV19 to TRBJ1-5, with D perhaps TRBD1 (5 bases). The CDR3 is made up of 12 amino acids. V lost 4 bases to trimming and J lost 7 bases, with 8 bases between them. Germline CDR1 is LNHDA and CDR2 is SQIVND (reference sequence). The CDR3 is CASSKQGQPQHF. The CDR3 coding sequence is TGTGCCAGTAGTAAGCAGGGCCAGCCCCAGCATTTT.

The rearrangement joins TRBV5-4 to TRBJ2-7, with 8 bases that match TRBD1. Germline V gene lookup returns CDR1 SGHNT and CDR2 YYREEE (reference sequence). The CDR3 runs to 15 residues. V shed 1 base and J 4 bases; nucleotides not matched to a gene: 7. CDR3 DNA: TGTGCCAGCAGCTTGACGAGGACAGGGTTATACGAGCAGTACTTC. Amino acids: CASSLTRTGLYEQYF.

The V and J genes are TRBV21-1 and TRBJ1-5. TRBV21-1 counts as a pseudogene. The CDR3 covers 13 residues. The CDR3 reads CASSIGRDQPQHF. The DNA of the CDR3 is TGTGCCAGCAGCATTGGGAGAGATCAGCCCCAGCATTTT.

The CDR3 sequence is CASGLGDTSNQPQHF. In DNA form, the CDR3 reads TGTGCTAGTGGTTTGGGAGACACCAGCAATCAGCCCCAGCATTTT. The genes are TRBV12-5 and TRBJ1-5; D gene ambiguous. In germline, CDR1 is LGHNT, CDR2 FRNRAP. The ends were cut back, 1 base at V and 1 base at J, with 8 bases in the middle. CDR3 length: 15 residues.

This clone has ten or more counts. V and J are TRBV6-5 and TRBJ1-5, with a possible D match to TRBD1 (5 bases). Germline loops: CDR1 MNHEY, CDR2 SVGAGI. Trimming shortened V by 1 base and J by 7 bases, and 14 bases separated the two germline ends. CDR3 length: 15 amino acids. CDR3 loop: CASSYYPGRGQPQHF. The CDR3, as DNA: TGTGCCAGCAGTTACTACCCGGGGCGGGGGCAGCCCCAGCATTTT.

Here the CDR3 reads CASSDRDISGYTF. CDR3 nucleotides: TGTGCCAGCAGTGACAGGGATATCAGTGGCTACACCTTC. The J gene is TRBJ1-2, the V gene TRBV27, with TRBD1 matching over 7 bases. Germline-derived CDR1 and CDR2 are MNHEY and SMNVEV (reference sequence). The CDR3 sequence is 13 residues long. The V segment lost 5 bases and the J segment 7 bases; nucleotides outside the gene matches: 7.

This clone has just one count. This chain links TRBV6-5 with TRBJ2-7; D is possibly TRBD2 (6 bases). The CDR3 is 13 amino acids. Trimming pared 2 bases from V and 6 bases from J, leaving 11 bases between. From germline, CDR1 is MNHEY and CDR2 SVGAGI. In nucleotides, the CDR3 is TGTGCCAGCAGTTACGGGACGGGGGTCGAGCAGTACTTC. Protein: CASSYGTGVEQYF.

V is TRBV10-1 and J is TRBJ1-2; D not certain. Germline-derived CDR1 and CDR2 are WNHNN and SYGVQD (reference sequence). The V gene lost 3 bases and the J gene lost 8 bases, with 22 bases spanning the gap. This CDR3 is built from 16 residues. The chain's CDR3 is CASSESVEGPTQGYTF. The CDR3, as DNA: TGCGCCAGCAGTGAATCTGTCGAGGGTCCGACCCAGGGCTACACCTTC.